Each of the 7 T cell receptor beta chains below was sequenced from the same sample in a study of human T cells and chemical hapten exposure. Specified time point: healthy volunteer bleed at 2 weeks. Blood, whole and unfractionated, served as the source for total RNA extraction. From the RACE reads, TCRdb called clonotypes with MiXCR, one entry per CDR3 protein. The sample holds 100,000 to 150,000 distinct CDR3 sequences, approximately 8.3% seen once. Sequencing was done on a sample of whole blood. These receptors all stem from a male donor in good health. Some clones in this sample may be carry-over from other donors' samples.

This CDR3 is CASSMAPGIVYGYTF. Written as DNA, the CDR3 is TGTGCCAGTAGTATGGCGCCCGGGATTGTCTATGGCTACACCTTC. The V call is TRBV19, the J call TRBJ1-2; D not certain. This CDR3 has 15 amino acids. The germline gives CDR1 LNHDA, CDR2 SQIVND (reference sequence). The V end was cut by 3 bases, the J end by 4 bases, with 15 bases between.

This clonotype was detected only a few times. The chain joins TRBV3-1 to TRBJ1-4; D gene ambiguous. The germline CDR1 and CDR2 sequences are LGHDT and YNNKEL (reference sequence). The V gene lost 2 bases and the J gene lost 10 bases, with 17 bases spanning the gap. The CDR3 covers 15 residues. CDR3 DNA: TGTGCCAGCAGCCAACCCCTAGAAGGGAATCGAAAACTGTTTTTT. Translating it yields CASSQPLEGNRKLFF.

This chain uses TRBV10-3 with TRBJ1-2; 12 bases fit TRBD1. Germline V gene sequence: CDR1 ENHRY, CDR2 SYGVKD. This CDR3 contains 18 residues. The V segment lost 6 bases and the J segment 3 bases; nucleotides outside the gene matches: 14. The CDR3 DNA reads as TGTGCCATCAGAAAGGGACAGGGGGCCAGAGAGCTCTACTATGGCTACACCTTC. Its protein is CAIRKGQGARELYYGYTF.

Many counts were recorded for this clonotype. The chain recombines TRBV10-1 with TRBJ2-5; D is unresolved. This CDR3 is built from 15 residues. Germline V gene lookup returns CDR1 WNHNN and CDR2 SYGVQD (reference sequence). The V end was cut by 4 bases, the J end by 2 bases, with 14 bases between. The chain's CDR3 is CASSAAGLGQETQYF. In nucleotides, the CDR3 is TGCGCCAGCAGTGCCGCAGGTTTGGGACAAGAGACCCAGTACTTC.

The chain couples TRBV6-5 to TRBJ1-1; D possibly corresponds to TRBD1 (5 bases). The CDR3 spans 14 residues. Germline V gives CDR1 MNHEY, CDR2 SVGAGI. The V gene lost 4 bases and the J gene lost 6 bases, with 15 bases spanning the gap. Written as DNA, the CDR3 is TGTGCCAGCAGTTCTTCAAGGGGCGACCCTGAAGCTTTCTTT. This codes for CASSSSRGDPEAFF.

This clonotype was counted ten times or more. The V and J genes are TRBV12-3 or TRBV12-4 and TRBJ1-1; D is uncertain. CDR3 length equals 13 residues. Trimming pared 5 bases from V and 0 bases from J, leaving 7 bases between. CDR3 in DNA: TGTGCCAGCAGTCACCAAGTGAACACTGAAGCTTTCTTT. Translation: CASSHQVNTEAFF.

The DNA for the CDR3 is TGTGCCAGCAGCTCCCGGGGACTAGCGCTTACAGATACGCAGTATTTT. Translation: CASSSRGLALTDTQYF. J is TRBJ2-3 and V is TRBV7-2, with 10 bases that match TRBD2. Trimming removed 4 bases from V and 3 bases from J; junction bases left unmatched: 7. The CDR3 loop spans 16 amino acids. Germline V CDR1 and CDR2: SGHTA, FQGNSA.